These T cell receptor beta chains were read from a single sample in a study of OX40 agonist ivuxolimab in advanced cancers. The assay was immunoSEQ multiplex PCR, and TCRdb's table has in-frame clones only and misses some. Among about 77,000 clones listed, 90% to 95% were seen once. The source was CD4+ or CD8+ T cells sorted from blood, collected in a trial of the OX40 agonist ivuxolimab. The receptors here all came from an adult with an advanced solid tumor such as melanoma, head and neck, liver or kidney cancer. The CDR3 runs from the conserved cysteine through the conserved F or W. The D gene is left open where the match is weak. Not every row has a clone size; where given, it reads once, few, many or a size class.

v_gene	abundance	d_gene	j_gene	CDR3aa	CDR3nt
TRBV19	NA	NA	TRBJ2-2	CASSSGVGTGELFF	TGTGCCAGTAGTAGCGGAGTGGGAACCGGGGAGCTGTTTTTT
TRBV5-1	NA	NA	TRBJ2-3	CASSLGASPDTQYF	TGCGCCAGCAGCTTGGGGGCTAGCCCAGATACGCAGTATTTT
TRBV27	NA	TRBD1	TRBJ2-5	CASCPRQGGRGTQYF	TGTGCCAGCTGCCCCCGACAGGGTGGGAGAGGGACCCAGTACTTC
TRBV6-5	NA	NA	TRBJ2-1	CASSYRGPNNEQFF	TGTGCCAGCAGTTACCGAGGGCCGAACAATGAGCAGTTCTTC
TRBV4-2	NA	TRBD2	TRBJ2-3	CASSQRAGLAGTDTQYF	TGTGCCAGCAGCCAAAGGGCGGGACTAGCGGGCACAGATACGCAGTATTTT
TRBV7-9	NA	NA	TRBJ2-5	CASSLRDLAQYF	TGTGCCAGCAGCTTAAGGGATCTGGCCCAGTACTTC
TRBV25-1	once	TRBD1	TRBJ2-7	CASSEPGQAYEQYF	TGTGCCAGCAGTGAACCGGGACAGGCCTACGAGCAGTACTTC
TRBV6-4	NA	TRBD2	TRBJ2-7	CASSHTSGSYEQYF	TGTGCCAGCAGTCACACTAGCGGGAGTTACGAGCAGTACTTC
TRBV19	NA	TRBD2	TRBJ2-1	CASSRTSGRSSYNEQFF	TGTGCCAGTAGTAGGACTAGCGGCCGGAGCTCCTACAATGAGCAGTTCTTC
TRBV5-1	NA	NA	TRBJ2-7	CASSLSGPPYEQYF	TGCGCCAGCAGCTTGAGTGGCCCTCCGTACGAGCAGTACTTC
TRBV18	NA	NA	TRBJ1-3	CASSPGLSSGNTIYF	TGTGCCAGCTCACCAGGGCTAAGCTCTGGAAACACCATATATTTT
TRBV7-9	NA	NA	TRBJ2-1	CASRGLGALPEQFF	TGTGCCAGCAGAGGACTCGGGGCCCTTCCTGAGCAGTTCTTC
TRBV4-2	NA	NA	TRBJ2-2	CAKPDTLARELFF	TGTGCCAAACCGGACACTCTAGCGAGGGAGCTGTTTTTT
TRBV15	NA	NA	TRBJ2-7	CATSRGRYEQYF	TGTGCCACCAGCAGAGGCAGGTACGAGCAGTACTTC
TRBV5-6	NA	NA	TRBJ2-3	CASSPRTIRPSTDTQYF	TGTGCCAGCAGCCCTCGGACTATACGTCCTAGCACAGATACGCAGTATTTT
TRBV15	NA	NA	TRBJ2-1	CATSTLARGNEQFF	TGTGCCACCAGCACCTTGGCCCGCGGGAATGAGCAGTTCTTC
TRBV5-8	once	TRBD1	TRBJ2-5	CASSPRDRAMGETQYF	TGTGCCAGCAGCCCGAGGGACAGGGCCATGGGAGAGACCCAGTACTTC
TRBV5-1	NA	TRBD1	TRBJ2-5	CASSLVTGGFEETQYF	TGCGCCAGCAGCTTGGTCACAGGGGGCTTTGAAGAGACCCAGTACTTC
TRBV7-9	NA	TRBD2	TRBJ2-1	CASSSSGTSGRGQFF	TGTGCCAGCAGCTCCTCCGGGACTAGCGGGAGGGGCCAGTTCTTC
TRBV6-5	NA	NA	TRBJ2-7	CASSDPAPAYEQYF	TGTGCCAGCAGCGACCCCGCCCCAGCCTACGAGCAGTACTTC
TRBV6-1	NA	TRBD1	TRBJ2-6	CASREGGAGANVLTF	TGTGCCAGCAGAGAAGGGGGCGCTGGGGCCAACGTCCTGACTTTC
TRBV10-1	NA	NA	TRBJ2-2	CASSENSATGELFF	TGCGCCAGCAGTGAGAACAGCGCTACCGGGGAGCTGTTTTTT
TRBV15	NA	TRBD1	TRBJ1-2	CATSREYRGPGYTF	TGTGCCACCAGCAGAGAATACAGGGGACCTGGCTACACCTTC
TRBV19	NA	NA	TRBJ2-1	CASRPTDPYNEQFF	TGTGCCAGTAGGCCAACGGATCCCTACAATGAGCAGTTCTTC
TRBV7-2	NA	NA	TRBJ2-3	CASRRDSLGDTQYF	TGTGCCAGCAGAAGGGATTCCCTAGGCGATACGCAGTATTTT
TRBV6-5	NA	TRBD1	TRBJ1-1	CASTDRGLNTEAFF	TGTGCCAGCACTGACAGGGGATTGAACACTGAAGCTTTCTTT
TRBV7-2	NA	TRBD1	TRBJ1-5	CASSLQGAGQPQHF	TGTGCCAGCAGCTTGCAGGGGGCCGGCCAGCCCCAGCATTTT
TRBV19	NA	NA	TRBJ1-2	CATTQANYGYTF	TGTGCCACTACCCAGGCTAACTATGGCTACACCTTC
TRBV19	NA	NA	TRBJ2-7	CASSRGYEQYF	TGTGCCAGTAGTAGGGGATACGAGCAGTACTTC
TRBV7-2	NA	NA	TRBJ2-7	CASSLGGTRGYEQYF	TGTGCCAGCAGCTTAGGGGGAACGCGGGGCTACGAGCAGTACTTC
TRBV20-1	NA	NA	TRBJ1-1	CSASFLGEPFF	TGCAGTGCTAGTTTCCTCGGGGAGCCTTTCTTT
TRBV9	once	TRBD2	TRBJ2-1	CASSVVREAGEYNEQFF	TGTGCCAGCAGCGTAGTAAGGGAAGCGGGAGAGTATAATGAGCAGTTCTTC
TRBV2	NA	TRBD2	TRBJ2-1	CASSSGLAGVLEQFF	TGTGCCAGCAGCTCGGGACTAGCGGGAGTGCTTGAGCAGTTCTTC
TRBV5-1	once	TRBD2	TRBJ2-1	CASRYFIAGVGDNEQFF	TGCGCCAGCCGTTATTTCATAGCGGGAGTAGGGGACAATGAGCAGTTCTTC
TRBV7-2	NA	TRBD2	TRBJ2-1	CASSPPGLAGGFHNEQFF	TGTGCCAGCAGCCCGCCGGGACTAGCGGGAGGGTTCCACAATGAGCAGTTCTTC
TRBV7-2	NA	NA	TRBJ2-3	CASSLALTDTQYF	TGTGCCAGCAGCTTAGCGCTAACCGATACGCAGTATTTT
TRBV28	NA	NA	TRBJ1-2	CASSLAGYGYTF	TGTGCCAGCAGTTTGGCAGGGTATGGCTACACCTTC
TRBV7-2	NA	TRBD2	TRBJ2-7	CASSPHGASGSYEQYF	TGTGCCAGCAGCCCCCATGGGGCTAGCGGGAGCTACGAGCAGTACTTC
TRBV18	NA	TRBD2	TRBJ2-7	CASSPPGLAAYEQYF	TGTGCCAGCTCACCACCGGGACTAGCGGCCTACGAGCAGTACTTC
TRBV6-1	NA	NA	TRBJ1-2	CASSEPGQTSGYTF	TGTGCCAGCAGTGAACCTGGACAGACTTCTGGCTACACCTTC
TRBV5-4	NA	NA	TRBJ2-3	CASSRDALAPDTQYF	TGTGCCAGCAGCCGGGACGCCCTGGCCCCAGATACGCAGTATTTT
TRBV2	NA	NA	TRBJ2-7	CASSDVPGVSSRPYEQYF	TGTGCCAGCAGTGACGTTCCCGGTGTGTCTAGTAGGCCCTACGAGCAGTACTTC
TRBV11-3	NA	TRBD2	TRBJ2-7	CASSPTSGGGYEQYF	TGTGCCAGCAGTCCTACTAGCGGGGGGGGCTACGAGCAGTACTTC
TRBV5-1	NA	NA	TRBJ2-5	CASSLEGGGRETQYF	TGCGCCAGCAGCTTGGAGGGCGGAGGGCGGGAGACCCAGTACTTC
TRBV5-6	NA	NA	TRBJ1-4	CASSLRTSNEKLFF	TGTGCCAGCAGCTTGAGGACATCTAATGAAAAACTGTTTTTT
TRBV7-3	NA	NA	TRBJ2-2	CASSPQGRNSGELFF	TGTGCCAGCAGCCCCCAGGGCCGCAACAGCGGGGAGCTGTTTTTT
TRBV2	NA	NA	TRBJ2-7	CASTQGYYEQYF	TGTGCCAGCACTCAGGGCTACTACGAGCAGTACTTC
TRBV6-1	NA	TRBD2	TRBJ2-3	CASSDLAGGSTDTQYF	TGTGCCAGCAGTGACTTAGCGGGAGGGAGCACAGATACGCAGTATTTT
TRBV5-1	NA	NA	TRBJ2-1	CASSLGLQYNEQFF	TGCGCCAGCAGCTTGGGACTACAATACAATGAGCAGTTCTTC
TRBV11-3	NA	NA	TRBJ2-3	CASTSATDTQYF	TGTGCCAGCACCTCGGCCACAGATACGCAGTATTTT
TRBV7-9	NA	NA	TRBJ2-5	CASSPDRFGETQYF	TGTGCCAGCAGCCCGGACAGATTTGGAGAGACCCAGTACTTC
TRBV29-1	NA	NA	TRBJ1-5	CSVGDRDTIRGSNQPQHF	TGCAGCGTTGGGGACCGAGACACAATTAGGGGGAGCAATCAGCCCCAGCATTTT
TRBV7-8	NA	NA	TRBJ2-7	CASIRTVDSTYEQYF	TGTGCCAGCATCCGGACGGTCGATTCCACCTACGAGCAGTACTTC
TRBV7-2	NA	NA	TRBJ1-2	CASSFGLANYGYTF	TGTGCCAGCAGCTTCGGACTTGCCAACTATGGCTACACCTTC
TRBV28	NA	NA	TRBJ2-2	CASSWAITGELFF	TGTGCCAGCAGTTGGGCAATAACCGGGGAGCTGTTTTTT